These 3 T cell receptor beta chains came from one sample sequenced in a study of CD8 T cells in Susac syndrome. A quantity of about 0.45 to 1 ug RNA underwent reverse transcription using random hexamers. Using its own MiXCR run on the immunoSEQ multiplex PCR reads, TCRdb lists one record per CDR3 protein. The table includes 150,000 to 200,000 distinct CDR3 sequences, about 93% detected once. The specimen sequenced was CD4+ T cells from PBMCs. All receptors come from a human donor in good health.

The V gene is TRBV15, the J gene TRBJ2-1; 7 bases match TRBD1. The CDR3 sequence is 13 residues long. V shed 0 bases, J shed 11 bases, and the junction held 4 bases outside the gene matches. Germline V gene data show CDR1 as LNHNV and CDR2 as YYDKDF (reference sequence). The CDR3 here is CATSRDRGRKQFF. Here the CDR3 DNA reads TGTGCCACCAGCAGAGATAGGGGGCGGAAGCAGTTCTTC.

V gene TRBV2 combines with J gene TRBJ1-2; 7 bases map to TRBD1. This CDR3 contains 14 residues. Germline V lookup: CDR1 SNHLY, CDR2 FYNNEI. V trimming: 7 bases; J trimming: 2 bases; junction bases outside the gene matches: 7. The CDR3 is CASIFGTANYGYTF. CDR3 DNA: TGTGCCAGCATATTCGGGACAGCGAACTATGGCTACACCTTC. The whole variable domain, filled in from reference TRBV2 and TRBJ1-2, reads EPEVTQTPSHQVTQMGQEVILRCVPISNHLYFYWYRQILGQKVEFLVSFYNNEISEKSEIFDDQFSVERPDGSNFTLKIRSTKLEDSAMYFCASIFGTANYGYTFGSGTRLTVV.

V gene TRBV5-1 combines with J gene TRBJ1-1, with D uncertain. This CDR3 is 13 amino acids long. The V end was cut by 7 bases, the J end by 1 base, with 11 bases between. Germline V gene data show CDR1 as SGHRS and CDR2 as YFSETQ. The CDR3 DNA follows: TGCGCCAGCTGGCGTGATCCGAACACTGAAGCTTTCTTT. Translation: CASWRDPNTEAFF. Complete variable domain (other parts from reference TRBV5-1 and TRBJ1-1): KAGVTQTPRYLIKTRGQQVTLSCSPISGHRSVSWYQQTPGQGLQFLFEYFSETQRNKGNFPGRFSGRQFSNSRSEMNVSTLELGDSALYLCASWRDPNTEAFFGQGTRLTVV.